These 31 T cell receptor beta chains share one sample of origin, sequenced in a study of blood T cell repertoires in COVID-19. TCRdb keeps only in-frame clones here, not all; method: immunoSEQ multiplex PCR. The data show some 250,000 clones, 70% to 90% seen once. The specimen was PBMCs or T cells enriched from blood (not recorded which). These receptors all stem from a woman between 50 and 59 years old who had recovered from COVID-19.

This chain links TRBV6-5 with TRBJ2-7, with D possibly being TRBD1 (6 bases). This CDR3 comprises 14 residues. V lost 7 bases, J lost 1 base, and 14 bases lay in between. Looked up from germline, CDR1 is MNHEY and CDR2 is SVGAGI. DNA of the CDR3: TGTGCCAGCAAGACAGGCCCCGGGTCCTACGAGCAGTACTTC. Residues: CASKTGPGSYEQYF.

The CDR3 bases are TGTGCCAGCCGGACAGGGGCGGGAGGCTACACCTTC. This translates into CASRTGAGGYTF. The chain recombines TRBV2 with TRBJ1-2, with 9 positions matching TRBD1. This CDR3 region has 12 residues. The germline V gene encodes CDR1 SNHLY and CDR2 FYNNEI. V lost 8 bases, J lost 8 bases, and 6 bases stayed unmatched.

The chain has TRBV10-1 and TRBJ1-1; no reliable D call. The germline V gene encodes CDR1 WNHNN and CDR2 SYGVQD (reference sequence). Trimming pared 10 bases from V and 0 bases from J, leaving 15 bases between. The CDR3 is made up of 14 amino acids. The DNA of the CDR3 is TGCGCCACAGCTTGGTCGAGGGTGAACACTGAAGCTTTCTTT. Translated, it gives CATAWSRVNTEAFF.

The chain couples TRBV7-9 to TRBJ1-2, with TRBD1 matching over 9 bases. The ends lost 6 bases at V and 4 bases at J; junction bases unmatched: 12. The germline V gene encodes CDR1 SEHNR and CDR2 FQNEAQ (reference sequence). This CDR3 is built from 16 residues. This chain's CDR3 is CASSLSTGGVGYGYTF. Here the CDR3 DNA reads TGTGCCAGCAGTCTAAGCACAGGGGGCGTGGGCTATGGCTACACCTTC.

The rearrangement uses TRBV7-9 and TRBJ1-1, with a possible D match to TRBD1 (5 bases). Germline V gene lookup returns CDR1 SEHNR and CDR2 FQNEAQ (reference sequence). This CDR3 has 13 amino acids. V lost 7 bases to trimming and J lost 4 bases, with 13 bases between them. The CDR3 loop reads CASTPTGFTEAFF. The CDR3 region has the DNA TGTGCCAGCACCCCAACAGGTTTCACTGAAGCTTTCTTT.

The V gene is TRBV27, the J gene TRBJ1-2, with 7 bases lining up with TRBD1. Germline V gives CDR1 MNHEY, CDR2 SMNVEV (reference sequence). V lost 7 bases, J lost 0 bases, and 14 bases stayed unmatched. There are 17 residues in the CDR3. The CDR3 reads CASTPEAGQKSNYGYTF. CDR3 bases: TGTGCCAGCACTCCAGAGGCGGGACAGAAATCTAACTATGGCTACACCTTC.

The gene calls are TRBV18 and TRBJ2-1; TRBD2 matches at 11 bases. Germline trimming cut 4 bases from V and 2 bases from J; bases unmatched to any gene: 7. Per germline, CDR1 KGHSH and CDR2 LQKENI. CDR3 length equals 17 residues. This chain's CDR3 is CASSLVSGRAAYNEQFF. CDR3 sequence (DNA): TGTGCCAGCTCACTGGTTAGCGGGAGGGCCGCCTACAATGAGCAGTTCTTC.

The chain couples TRBV2 to TRBJ2-6, with a weak D call TRBD2 (7 bases). Germline CDR1 is SNHLY and CDR2 is FYNNEI. V shed 7 bases and J shed 2 bases, with 9 bases lying between them. This CDR3 contains 14 residues. CDR3 amino acids: CASKGGTGANVLTF. The CDR3 DNA is TGTGCCAGCAAGGGGGGGACTGGGGCCAACGTCCTGACTTTC.

This chain uses TRBV7-6 with TRBJ2-2, with 13 bases lining up with TRBD2. CDR1 is SGHVS and CDR2 is FNYEAQ in the germline V gene. There are 19 residues in the CDR3. The V gene end was trimmed by 5 bases and the J gene end by 0 bases; junction bases not matched to a gene: 9. The CDR3 DNA sequence: TGTGCCAGCAGCCTGACTAGCGGGAGGTCGACTGCGAACACCGGGGAGCTGTTTTTT. Its protein is CASSLTSGRSTANTGELFF.

The table lists this clone with a count of one. The rearrangement joins TRBV10-3 to TRBJ2-1; TRBD2 agrees at 8 bases. V shed 10 bases, J shed 4 bases, and the junction held 12 bases outside the gene matches. From germline, CDR1 is ENHRY and CDR2 SYGVKD. The CDR3 spans 15 residues. As DNA, the CDR3 is TGTGCCACCCTTGGGGTTAGCGGGACTTACAATGAGCAGTTCTTC. This encodes CATLGVSGTYNEQFF.

The V and J genes are TRBV27 and TRBJ1-2, with D uncertain. This CDR3 region has 13 residues. CDR1 is MNHEY and CDR2 is SMNVEV in the germline V gene (reference sequence). Trimming stripped 6 bases from V and 7 bases from J, with 15 bases between. CDR3 sequence: CASSRRGGGGYTF. DNA of the CDR3: TGTGCCAGCAGCCGACGGGGAGGAGGTGGCTACACCTTC.

The gene calls are TRBV11-2 and TRBJ2-7, with 12 bases identical to TRBD2. Germline V gives CDR1 SGHAT, CDR2 FQNNGV. CDR3 length: 17 amino acids. V gave up 2 bases and J gave up 4 bases; unmatched junction bases: 9. CDR3 loop: CASSLMVTLAGGYEQYF. The DNA of the CDR3 is TGTGCCAGCAGCTTAATGGTCACCCTAGCGGGAGGGTACGAGCAGTACTTC.

CDR3 DNA: TGCGCCAGCAGCTACCTGGGGGCAACAGGGAACGGTAACATTCAGTACTTC. Amino acids: CASSYLGATGNGNIQYF. V usage is TRBV5-1 and J usage is TRBJ2-4; a weak D match, TRBD1 (6 bases). Trimming shortened V by 3 bases and J by 7 bases, and 23 bases separated the two germline ends. Germline CDR1 and CDR2: SGHRS and YFSETQ. The CDR3 spans 17 residues.

The V gene is TRBV7-9, the J gene TRBJ2-5; TRBD1 agrees at 7 bases. The CDR3 runs 14 residues. V dropped 5 bases and J dropped 2; count of bases not matched to a gene: 5. Germline CDR1 SEHNR, CDR2 FQNEAQ (reference sequence). The CDR3 protein is CASSETTGQETQYF. In nucleotides, the CDR3 is TGTGCCAGCAGCGAGACGACAGGGCAAGAGACCCAGTACTTC.

In the case of this clone: The sample holds other DNA sequences that translate to the same CDR3. The CDR3 region has the DNA TGTGCCAGCAGTTTCCGACAGGGGGGTGAAAAACTGTTTTTT. The encoded protein is CASSFRQGGEKLFF. This chain uses TRBV27 with TRBJ1-4; 9 bases agree with TRBD1. V lost 3 bases and J lost 7; bases outside the gene matches: 3. Per germline, CDR1 MNHEY and CDR2 SMNVEV (reference sequence). The CDR3 extends over 14 amino acids.

The J gene is TRBJ1-2, the V gene TRBV7-8; D is possibly TRBD1 (5 bases). Trimming took 6 bases from V and 4 from J, leaving 9 bases between them. The CDR3 runs 12 residues. Germline lookup yields CDR1 SGHVS and CDR2 FQNEAQ. CDR3 bases: TGTGCCAGCAGTCCCGACAGCTATGGCTACACCTTC. Translated, it gives CASSPDSYGYTF.

This clone was observed a single time. In nucleotides, the CDR3 is TGCGCCAGCAGCTTGGGGTCAGAGGACAATGAGCAGTTCTTC. Its protein is CASSLGSEDNEQFF. The chain is built from TRBV5-1 and TRBJ2-1; D is unclear. Per germline, CDR1 SGHRS and CDR2 YFSETQ. This CDR3 comprises 14 residues. The germline V and J ends were trimmed by 0 bases and 5 bases, with 9 bases remaining between them.

J is TRBJ2-7 and V is TRBV18; TRBD2 is a possible D gene (6 bases). Germline lookup yields CDR1 KGHSH and CDR2 LQKENI. The germline V and J ends were trimmed by 6 bases and 0 bases, with 15 bases remaining between them. The CDR3 sequence is 15 residues long. CDR3 nucleotide sequence: TGTGCCAGCTCTCCCAGGGACGGGAGCTCCTACGAGCAGTACTTC. It is translated as CASSPRDGSSYEQYF.

This chain links TRBV7-9 with TRBJ2-3, with D uncertain. The CDR3 runs 12 residues. The germline V gene has CDR1 SEHNR and CDR2 FQNEAQ (reference sequence). Deletions cut 5 bases from V and 2 bases from J, with 5 bases between. The CDR3 spells CASSRDTDTQYF. CDR3 bases: TGTGCCAGCAGCCGCGACACAGATACGCAGTATTTT.

The rearrangement joins TRBV3-1 (or the pseudogene TRBV3-2) to TRBJ1-1; D possibly corresponds to TRBD1 (5 bases). V shed 1 base and J shed 7 bases, with 10 bases lying between them. The CDR3 spans 13 residues. The germline V gene has CDR1 LGHDT and CDR2 YNNKEL (reference sequence). The CDR3 is CASSQVPGIEAFF. CDR3 nucleotide sequence: TGTGCCAGCAGCCAAGTTCCAGGGATTGAAGCTTTCTTT.

This clone was seen a single time. The chain recombines TRBV28 with TRBJ2-7; 10 bases line up with TRBD1. The CDR3 runs to 15 residues. The V and J ends lost 5 bases and 4 bases, in that order; junction bases with no gene match: 8. Germline V gene lookup returns CDR1 MDHEN and CDR2 SYDVKM. The CDR3 loop is CASSAPGQGVYEQYF. The CDR3 DNA reads TGTGCCAGCAGTGCACCAGGACAGGGGGTATACGAGCAGTACTTC.

The chain links TRBV5-1 to TRBJ1-2; 7 positions match TRBD1. This CDR3 spans 14 amino acids. V lost 4 bases and J lost 0; bases outside the gene matches: 3. The germline gives CDR1 SGHRS, CDR2 YFSETQ. CDR3 nucleotide sequence: TGCGCCAGCAGCCCCGGGACAGCTAACTATGGCTACACCTTC. This gives the protein CASSPGTANYGYTF. Drawing the rest from reference TRBV5-1 and TRBJ1-2, the complete variable domain is KAGVTQTPRYLIKTRGQQVTLSCSPISGHRSVSWYQQTPGQGLQFLFEYFSETQRNKGNFPGRFSGRQFSNSRSEMNVSTLELGDSALYLCASSPGTANYGYTFGSGTRLTVV.

This chain joins TRBV27 and TRBJ2-1, with 9 bases fitting TRBD1. The length of the CDR3 is 15 residues. V gave up 5 bases and J gave up 9 bases; unmatched junction bases: 11. Per the germline V gene, CDR1 is MNHEY and CDR2 is SMNVEV (reference sequence). CDR3 nucleotides: TGTGCCAGCAGTCCCGGGACAGGGAGTACAGGTGAGCAGTTCTTC. Translation gives CASSPGTGSTGEQFF.

The chain links TRBV4-2 to TRBJ1-2, with 7 bases matching TRBD1. The V gene end was trimmed by 4 bases and the J gene end by 6 bases; junction bases not matched to a gene: 11. The CDR3 sequence is 15 residues long. Germline CDR1 LGHNA, CDR2 YNFKEQ. CDR3 bases: TGTGCCAGCAGCCCAGCTTTGAGGGGGCAGGATGGCTACACCTTC. Protein: CASSPALRGQDGYTF.

This clone was recorded only once. The J gene is TRBJ2-5, the V gene TRBV5-6; D perhaps matches TRBD2 (5 bases). With 1 base removed from V and 2 bases from J, the gap between germline ends came to 15 bases. This CDR3 region has 16 residues. Germline-derived CDR1 and CDR2 are SGHDT and YYEEEE. CDR3 nucleotides: TGTGCCAGCAGCTTGATGAGCGGACGGGGTCAAGAGACCCAGTACTTC. It encodes CASSLMSGRGQETQYF.

The V call is TRBV4-1, the J call TRBJ1-6, with 11 bases identical to TRBD1. The trim removed 2 bases at V and 6 bases at J, leaving 9 bases unmatched. The CDR3 runs to 18 residues. Germline loops: CDR1 MGHRA, CDR2 YSYEKL. The CDR3, as DNA: TGCGCCAGCAGCCAACGACTAGGACAGGGGGCAACTAATTCACCCCTCCACTTT. It specifies CASSQRLGQGATNSPLHF.

This clone turned up a few times. CDR3 nucleotide sequence: TGTGCCAGCAGTCCTCTAGCTCTCTGGGAGACCCAGTACTTC. Encoded protein: CASSPLALWETQYF. The chain uses TRBV6-5 and TRBJ2-5, with D tentatively TRBD2 (5 bases). Trimming removed 5 bases at V and 5 bases at J, with 15 bases between. CDR3 length: 14 amino acids. CDR1 MNHEY and CDR2 SVGAGI come from the germline V gene.

The gene calls are TRBV9 and TRBJ1-4, with 9 bases that match TRBD1. J was trimmed by 8 bases and V by 4 bases; bases with no gene match: 12. Germline CDR1 and CDR2: SGDLS and YYNGEE. CDR3 length: 16 residues. The CDR3 loop is CASSPRATGGREKLFF. The CDR3 bases are TGTGCCAGCAGCCCTAGGGCGACAGGGGGAAGGGAAAAACTGTTTTTT.

This clone was seen a few times. The CDR3 region is CASSRTGGGNQPQHF. DNA for the CDR3: TGTGCCAGCAGTCGGACAGGGGGCGGTAATCAGCCCCAGCATTTT. The rearrangement links TRBV28 to TRBJ1-5; 11 bases fit TRBD1. With 5 bases clipped from V and 4 bases from J, the junction kept 4 bases outside the gene matches. The CDR3 spans 15 residues. Germline V gene lookup returns CDR1 MDHEN and CDR2 SYDVKM.

Worth noting for this clone: One junction end disagrees with the germline gene, perhaps due to a read error. The chain has TRBV28 and TRBJ2-7, with TRBD2 matching over 8 bases. The CDR3 loop spans 11 amino acids. Germline V gene lookup returns CDR1 MDHEN and CDR2 SYDVKM. This chain's CDR3 is CASSSSGGPTF. The DNA of the CDR3 is TGTGCCAGCAGTTCATCGGGAGGGCCGACCTTC.

This clone occurred once. The CDR3 sequence is CASSLTSGRYEQFF. DNA of the CDR3: TGTGCCAGCAGCTTGACTAGCGGGCGGTATGAGCAGTTCTTC. The gene calls are TRBV7-8 and TRBJ2-1; TRBD2 aligns across 10 bases. With V trimmed by 3 bases and J by 8 bases, 4 bases remained unmatched. Germline V CDR1 and CDR2: SGHVS, FQNEAQ. This CDR3 comprises 14 residues.